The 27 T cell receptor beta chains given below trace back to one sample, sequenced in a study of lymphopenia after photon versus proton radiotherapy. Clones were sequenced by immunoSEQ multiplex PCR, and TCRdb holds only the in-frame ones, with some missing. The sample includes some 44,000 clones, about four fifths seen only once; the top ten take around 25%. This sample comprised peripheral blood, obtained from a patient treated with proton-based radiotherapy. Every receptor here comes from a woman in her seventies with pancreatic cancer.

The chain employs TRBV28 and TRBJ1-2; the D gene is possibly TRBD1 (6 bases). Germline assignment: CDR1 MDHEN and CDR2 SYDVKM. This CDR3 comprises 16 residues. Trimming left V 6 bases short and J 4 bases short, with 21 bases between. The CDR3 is CASRARRTDEIYGYTF. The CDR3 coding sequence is TGTGCCAGCAGAGCCCGCAGGACAGACGAGATCTATGGCTACACCTTC.

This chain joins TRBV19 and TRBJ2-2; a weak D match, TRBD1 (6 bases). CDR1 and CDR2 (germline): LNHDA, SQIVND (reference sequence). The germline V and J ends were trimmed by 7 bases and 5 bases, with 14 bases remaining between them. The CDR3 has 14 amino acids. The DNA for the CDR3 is TGTGCCAGTAAAACTTACAGGGAGACCGGGGAGCTGTTTTTT. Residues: CASKTYRETGELFF.

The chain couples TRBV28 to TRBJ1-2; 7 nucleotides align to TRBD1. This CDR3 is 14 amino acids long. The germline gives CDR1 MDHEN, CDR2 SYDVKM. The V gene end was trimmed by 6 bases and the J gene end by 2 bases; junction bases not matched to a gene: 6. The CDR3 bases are TGTGCCAGCAGGTCGACAGGGCTAAACTATGGCTACACCTTC. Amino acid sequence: CASRSTGLNYGYTF.

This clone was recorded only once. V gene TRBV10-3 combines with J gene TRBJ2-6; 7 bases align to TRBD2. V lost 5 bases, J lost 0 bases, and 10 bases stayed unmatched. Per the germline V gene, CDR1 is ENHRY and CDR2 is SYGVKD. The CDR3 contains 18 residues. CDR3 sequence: CAISLTGTTTSGANVLTF. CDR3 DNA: TGTGCCATCAGTCTCACCGGGACTACGACCTCTGGGGCCAACGTCCTGACTTTC.

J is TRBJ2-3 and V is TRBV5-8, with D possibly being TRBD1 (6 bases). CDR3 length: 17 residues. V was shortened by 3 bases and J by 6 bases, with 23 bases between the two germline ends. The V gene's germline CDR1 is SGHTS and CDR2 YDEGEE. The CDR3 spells CASSWTLARGDGDTQYF. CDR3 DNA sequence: TGTGCCAGCAGCTGGACCCTGGCCAGGGGAGATGGGGATACGCAGTATTTT.

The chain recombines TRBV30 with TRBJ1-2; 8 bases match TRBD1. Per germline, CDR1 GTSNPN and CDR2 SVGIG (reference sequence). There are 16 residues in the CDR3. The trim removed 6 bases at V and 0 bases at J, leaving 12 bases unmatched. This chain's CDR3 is CACPTGEAFTNYGYTF. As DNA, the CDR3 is TGTGCCTGTCCGACAGGGGAGGCCTTTACTAACTATGGCTACACCTTC.

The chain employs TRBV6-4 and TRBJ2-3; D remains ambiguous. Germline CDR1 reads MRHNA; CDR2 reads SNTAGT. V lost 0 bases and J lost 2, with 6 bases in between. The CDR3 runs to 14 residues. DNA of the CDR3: TGTGCCAGCAGTGACTCTGGATTCACAGATACGCAGTATTTT. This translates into CASSDSGFTDTQYF.

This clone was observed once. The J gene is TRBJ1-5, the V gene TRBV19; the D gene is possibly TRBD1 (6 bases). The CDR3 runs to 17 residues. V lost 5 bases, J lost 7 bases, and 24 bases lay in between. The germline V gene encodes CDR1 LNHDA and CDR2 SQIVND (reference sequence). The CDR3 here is CASSSRTGTPAQQPQHF. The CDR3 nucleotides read TGTGCCAGTAGTTCCCGGACCGGGACACCGGCCCAGCAGCCCCAGCATTTT.

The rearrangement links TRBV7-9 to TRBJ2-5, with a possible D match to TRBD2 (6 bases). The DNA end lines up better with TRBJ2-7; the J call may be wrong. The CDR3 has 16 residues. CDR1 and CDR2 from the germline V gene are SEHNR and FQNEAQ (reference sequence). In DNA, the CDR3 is TGTGCCAGCAGCTCCGCCTCGGGACTCAGCTCCTACGAGCAGTACTTC. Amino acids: CASSSASGLSSYEQYF.

CDR3 protein: CASSFGVLGEQYF. CDR3 bases: TGTGCCAGCAGCTTTGGGGTTCTAGGGGAGCAGTACTTC. The J gene is TRBJ2-7, the V gene TRBV7-3; D gene uncertain. Trimming took 3 bases from V and 7 from J, leaving 13 bases between them. Germline CDR1 is SGHTA and CDR2 is FQGTGA. The CDR3 runs to 13 residues.

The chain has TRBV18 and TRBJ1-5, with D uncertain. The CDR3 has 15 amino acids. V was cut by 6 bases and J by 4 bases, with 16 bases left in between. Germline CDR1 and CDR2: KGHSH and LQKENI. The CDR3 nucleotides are TGTGCCAGCTCCTCCTCCGGGTGGGAAAATCAGCCCCAGCATTTT. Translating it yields CASSSSGWENQPQHF.

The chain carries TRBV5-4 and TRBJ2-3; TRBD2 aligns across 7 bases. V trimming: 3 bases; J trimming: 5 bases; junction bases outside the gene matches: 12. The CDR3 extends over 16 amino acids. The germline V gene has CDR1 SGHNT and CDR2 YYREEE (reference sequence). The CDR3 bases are TGTGCCAGCAGCTCGGGTAATGGGAGGGCCGGAGATACGCAGTATTTT. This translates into CASSSGNGRAGDTQYF.

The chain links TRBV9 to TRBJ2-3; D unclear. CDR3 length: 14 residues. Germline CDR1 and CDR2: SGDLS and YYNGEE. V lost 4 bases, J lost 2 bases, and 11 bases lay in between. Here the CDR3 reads CASSPDLPTDTQYF. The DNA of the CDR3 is TGTGCCAGCAGCCCCGATCTACCCACAGATACGCAGTATTTT. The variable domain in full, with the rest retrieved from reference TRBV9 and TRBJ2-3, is DSGVTQTPKHLITATGQRVTLRCSPRSGDLSVYWYQQSLDQGLQFLIQYYNGEERAKGNILERFSAQQFPDLHSELNLSSLELGDSALYFCASSPDLPTDTQYFGPGTRLTVL.

The CDR3 region is CASSGAMNTEAFF. CDR3 nucleotides: TGTGCCAGCAGTGGGGCGATGAACACTGAAGCTTTCTTT. The gene calls are TRBV28 and TRBJ1-1; D is possibly TRBD1 (5 bases). CDR1 is MDHEN and CDR2 is SYDVKM in the germline V gene. Trimming took off 5 bases at V and 0 bases at J, with 7 bases between the two ends. This CDR3 has 13 residues. Filled out from reference TRBV28 and TRBJ1-1, the complete variable domain reads DVKVTQSSRYLVKRTGEKVFLECVQDMDHENMFWYRQDPGLGLRLIYFSYDVKMKEKGDIPEGYSVSREKKERFSLILESASTNQTSMYLCASSGAMNTEAFFGQGTRLTVV.

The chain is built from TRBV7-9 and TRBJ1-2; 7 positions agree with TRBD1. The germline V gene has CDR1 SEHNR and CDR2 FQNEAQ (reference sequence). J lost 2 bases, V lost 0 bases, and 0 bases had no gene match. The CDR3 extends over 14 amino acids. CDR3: CASSLADRNYGYTF. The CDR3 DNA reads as TGTGCCAGCAGCTTAGCGGACAGGAACTATGGCTACACCTTC.

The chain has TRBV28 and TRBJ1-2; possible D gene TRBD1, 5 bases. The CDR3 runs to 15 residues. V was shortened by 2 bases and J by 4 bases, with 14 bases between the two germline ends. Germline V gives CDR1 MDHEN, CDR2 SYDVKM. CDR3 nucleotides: TGTGCCAGCAGTTTAGGCGGGACCACCTCCTATGGCTACACCTTC. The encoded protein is CASSLGGTTSYGYTF.

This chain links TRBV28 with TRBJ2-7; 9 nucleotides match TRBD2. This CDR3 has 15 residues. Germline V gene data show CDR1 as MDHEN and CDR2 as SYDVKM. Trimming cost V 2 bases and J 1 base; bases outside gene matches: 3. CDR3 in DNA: TGTGCCAGCAGTTTAAGGACTAGCGAGTCCTACGAGCAGTACTTC. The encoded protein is CASSLRTSESYEQYF.

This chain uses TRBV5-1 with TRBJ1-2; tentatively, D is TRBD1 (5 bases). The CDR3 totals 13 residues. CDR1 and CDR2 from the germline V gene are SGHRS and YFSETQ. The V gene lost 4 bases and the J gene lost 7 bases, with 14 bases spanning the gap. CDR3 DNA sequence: TGCGCCAGCAGCCTGACCGGGACTGCTGGCTACACCTTC. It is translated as CASSLTGTAGYTF.

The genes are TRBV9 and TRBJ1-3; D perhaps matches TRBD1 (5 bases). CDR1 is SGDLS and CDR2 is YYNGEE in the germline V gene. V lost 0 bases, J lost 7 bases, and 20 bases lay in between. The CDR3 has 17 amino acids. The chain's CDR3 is CASSVGKVGGGRNTIYF. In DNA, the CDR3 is TGTGCCAGCAGCGTAGGAAAGGTTGGGGGTGGGCGGAACACCATATATTTT.

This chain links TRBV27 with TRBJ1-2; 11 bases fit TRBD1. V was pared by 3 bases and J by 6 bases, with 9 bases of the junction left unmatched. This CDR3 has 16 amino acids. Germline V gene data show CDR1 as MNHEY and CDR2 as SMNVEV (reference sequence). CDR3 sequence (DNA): TGTGCCAGCAGTTTTTATCCCGGGACAGGGGGGAATGGCTACACCTTC. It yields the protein CASSFYPGTGGNGYTF.

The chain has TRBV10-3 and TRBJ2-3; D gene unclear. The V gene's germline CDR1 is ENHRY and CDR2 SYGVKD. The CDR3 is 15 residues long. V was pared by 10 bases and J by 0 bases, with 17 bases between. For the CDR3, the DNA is TGTGCCACCACCGTGGGGTTAGAAAGCACAGATACGCAGTATTTT. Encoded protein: CATTVGLESTDTQYF.

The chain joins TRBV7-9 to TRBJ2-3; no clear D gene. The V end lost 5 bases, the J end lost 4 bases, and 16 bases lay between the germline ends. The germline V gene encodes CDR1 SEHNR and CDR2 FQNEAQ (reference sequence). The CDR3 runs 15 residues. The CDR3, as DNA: TGTGCCAGCAGCAACCGGGTTCTATCGGCAGATACGCAGTATTTT. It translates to CASSNRVLSADTQYF.

CDR3 DNA sequence: TGTGCCAGCTCCCCCGAAAGGGGGACTAGCGGACGAAGGGGCACAGATACGCAGTATTTT. Translating gives CASSPERGTSGRRGTDTQYF. The chain joins TRBV18 to TRBJ2-3; 11 nucleotides align to TRBD2. V trimming: 6 bases; J trimming: 1 base; junction bases outside the gene matches: 18. The CDR3 totals 20 residues. Germline CDR1 and CDR2: KGHSH and LQKENI.

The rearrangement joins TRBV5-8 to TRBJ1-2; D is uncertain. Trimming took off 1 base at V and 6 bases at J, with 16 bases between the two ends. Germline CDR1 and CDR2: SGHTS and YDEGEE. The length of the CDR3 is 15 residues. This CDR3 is CASSLSYNQAHGYTF. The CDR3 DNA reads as TGTGCCAGCAGCTTGTCCTACAACCAGGCGCATGGCTACACCTTC.

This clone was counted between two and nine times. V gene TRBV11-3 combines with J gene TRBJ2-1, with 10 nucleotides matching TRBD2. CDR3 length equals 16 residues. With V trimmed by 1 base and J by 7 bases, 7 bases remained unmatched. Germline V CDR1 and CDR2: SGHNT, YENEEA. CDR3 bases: TGTGCCAGCAGCTTAGGTTTAGCGGGGGGATCGAATGAGCAGTTCTTC. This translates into CASSLGLAGGSNEQFF.

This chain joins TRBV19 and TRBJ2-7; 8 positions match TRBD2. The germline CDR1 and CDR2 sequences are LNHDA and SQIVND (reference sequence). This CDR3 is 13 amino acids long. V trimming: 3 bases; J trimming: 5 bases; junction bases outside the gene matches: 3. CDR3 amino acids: CASSMSLADEQYF. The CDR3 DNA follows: TGTGCCAGTAGTATGTCACTAGCGGACGAGCAGTACTTC.

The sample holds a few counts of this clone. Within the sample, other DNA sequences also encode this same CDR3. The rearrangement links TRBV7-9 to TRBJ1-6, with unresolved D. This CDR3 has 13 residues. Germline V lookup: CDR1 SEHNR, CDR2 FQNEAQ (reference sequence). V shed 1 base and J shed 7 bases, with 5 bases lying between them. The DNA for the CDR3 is TGTGCCAGCAGCTTAGAAGGGAATTCACCCCTCCACTTT. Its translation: CASSLEGNSPLHF.